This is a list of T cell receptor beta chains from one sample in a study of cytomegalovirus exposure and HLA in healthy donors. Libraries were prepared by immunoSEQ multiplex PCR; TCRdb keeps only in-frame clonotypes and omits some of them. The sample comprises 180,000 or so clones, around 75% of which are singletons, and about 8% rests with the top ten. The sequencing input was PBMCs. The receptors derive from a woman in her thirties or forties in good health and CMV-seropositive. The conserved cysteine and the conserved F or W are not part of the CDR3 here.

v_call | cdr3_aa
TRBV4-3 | ASSQDGIAGKNIQY
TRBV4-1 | ASSTRDLSDEKLF
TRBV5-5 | ASSLAWQQGGSDTQY
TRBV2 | ASSRGLWETQY
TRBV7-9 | ASNPGTGPNTEAF
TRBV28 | ASSPRRWAISNQPQH
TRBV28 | ASSNPAGTGKGGTQY
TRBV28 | ASRTGATYNEQF
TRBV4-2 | ASSRTGGSGANVLT
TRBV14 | ASSQDGGQTPETQY
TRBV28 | ASYPTGVSGNTIY
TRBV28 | ASNTPGGFTDTQY
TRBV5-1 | ASSLGQAAYEQY
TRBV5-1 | ASSPGQGFWTSGNTIY
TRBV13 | ASSWRTGGRANEKLF
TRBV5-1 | ASSLDGGDADTQY
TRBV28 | ASSRTSGTDTQY
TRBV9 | ASSVLDRENTEAF
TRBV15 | ATSRGQGVDFDQPQH
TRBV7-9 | ATPGLAGNNEQF
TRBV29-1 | SGGLAGSGGELF
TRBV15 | ATSGRTSGRALREQF
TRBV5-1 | ASSTGRGDTYNEQF
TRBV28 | ASSPAGSGEQF
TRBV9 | ASSPGTSGINEQF
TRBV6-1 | ASRNGVQETQY
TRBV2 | ASLAGNTDTQY
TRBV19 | ASWARGSGANVLT
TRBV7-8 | ATGGDNYEQY
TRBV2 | ASRGSPGGGVYGYT
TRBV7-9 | ASSLARAEKLF
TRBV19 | ASSPRGSGRGADTQY
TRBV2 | ASSVTGGRAWGEQF
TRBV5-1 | ASSSSWTGGVYEQY
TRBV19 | ASSIVPGVGYEQY
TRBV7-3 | ASSPQGVTGELF
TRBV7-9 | ASAITGDGYT
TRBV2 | ASSRGQGALNEQY
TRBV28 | ASSRDIYGYT
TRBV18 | ASSPTTGQGGGGYT
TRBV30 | AWTTGTANEKLF
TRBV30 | AWSMTASNQPQH
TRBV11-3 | ASSPPPRAEGSYEQY
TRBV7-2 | ASSLAGARTDTQY
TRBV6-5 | ASSYAGGGTEAF
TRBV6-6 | ASSRLQTDTQY
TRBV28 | ASSDRRSNEKLF
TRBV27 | ASSARLAVGSWETQY
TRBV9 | ASSVASGITYNEQF
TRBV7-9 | ASSSAEAGNLPYEQY
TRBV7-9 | ASSPSVGQGGDEQF
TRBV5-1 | ASSLKGAGNTIY